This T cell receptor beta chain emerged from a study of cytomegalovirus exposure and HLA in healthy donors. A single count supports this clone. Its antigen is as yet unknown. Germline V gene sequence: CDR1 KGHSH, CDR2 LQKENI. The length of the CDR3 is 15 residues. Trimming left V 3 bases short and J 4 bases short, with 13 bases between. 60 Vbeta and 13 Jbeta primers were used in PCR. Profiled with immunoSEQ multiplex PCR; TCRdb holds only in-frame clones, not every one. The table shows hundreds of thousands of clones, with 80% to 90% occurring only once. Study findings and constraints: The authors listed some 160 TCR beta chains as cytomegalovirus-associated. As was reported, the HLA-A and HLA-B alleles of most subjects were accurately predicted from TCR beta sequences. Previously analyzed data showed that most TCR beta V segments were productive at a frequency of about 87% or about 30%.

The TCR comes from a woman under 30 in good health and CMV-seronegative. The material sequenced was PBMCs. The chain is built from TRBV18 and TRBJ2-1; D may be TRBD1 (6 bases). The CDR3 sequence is CASSPDRTQYNEQFF. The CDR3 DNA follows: TGTGCCAGCTCACCCGACAGGACTCAATACAATGAGCAGTTCTTC.